Listed here are 21 T cell receptor beta chains from one sample, sequenced in a study of patients and donors after allogeneic stem cell transplantation. One entry per CDR3 protein, called by TCRdb with MiXCR from the RT-PCR reads. The profile shows 150,000 to 200,000 distinct CDR3 sequences, less than 45% of them singletons. The specimen sequenced was blood, either unsorted or a sorted T cell fraction (not recorded which). The source of these receptors is a human donor who was either an allogeneic HSCT recipient or a stem cell or donor lymphocyte infusion donor (not recorded which). It is not recorded whose cells these are; they may come from a transplant donor.

This clonotype has only a few counts. V usage is TRBV6-5 and J usage is TRBJ2-2, with TRBD2 as a possible D gene (5 bases). The CDR3 extends over 18 amino acids. The germline V gene has CDR1 MNHEY and CDR2 SVGAGI. V was cut by 3 bases and J by 1 base, with 18 bases left in between. The CDR3 here is CASSYGLADTRNTGELFF. In DNA, the CDR3 is TGTGCCAGCAGTTATGGGCTAGCTGATACCCGGAACACCGGGGAGCTGTTTTTT.

V is TRBV3-1 and J is TRBJ1-2; TRBD1 agrees at 7 bases. CDR1 is LGHDT and CDR2 is YNNKEL in the germline V gene (reference sequence). Trimming took 5 bases from V and 7 from J; bases not matched to a gene: 7. The CDR3 has 13 residues. The CDR3 bases are TGTGCCAGCAGCGGGACAGCCGGGGGTGGCTACACCTTC. The encoded protein is CASSGTAGGGYTF.

There are a few counts of this clonotype. J is TRBJ1-1 and V is TRBV6-6; D unclear. Trimming cost V 6 bases and J 4 bases, with 12 bases left between them. CDR1 and CDR2 from the germline V gene are MNHNY and SVGAGI (reference sequence). The CDR3 has 13 amino acids. CDR3 sequence: CASSSGRFTEAFF. Written as DNA, the CDR3 is TGTGCCAGCAGCAGCGGGAGGTTCACTGAAGCTTTCTTT.

The chain links TRBV12-3 or TRBV12-4 to TRBJ2-1; 8 bases map to TRBD2. The CDR3 runs to 11 residues. CDR3 amino acids: CGSGSYNEQFF. The DNA of the CDR3 is TGTGGAAGCGGGAGCTACAATGAGCAGTTCTTC.

The CDR3 region is CASSYDPPQAGNTIYF. The CDR3 DNA sequence: TGTGCCAGCAGTTACGACCCACCCCAGGCTGGAAACACCATATATTTT. This sequence joins TRBV6-5 and TRBJ1-3; D is ambiguous. Trimming stripped 2 bases from V and 2 bases from J, with 13 bases between. This CDR3 has 16 residues. Germline CDR1 reads MNHEY; CDR2 reads SVGAGI.

The CDR3 nucleotides are TGTGCCAGTAGTATCGGGCGGAACACTGAAGCTTTCTTT. It yields the protein CASSIGRNTEAFF. V is TRBV19 and J is TRBJ1-1; D remains unclear. Looked up from germline, CDR1 is LNHDA and CDR2 is SQIVND (reference sequence). This CDR3 is 13 amino acids long. V gave up 3 bases and J gave up 1 base, with 6 bases separating them.

This clonotype was detected a few times. As DNA, the CDR3 is TGTGCCAGCAGCTTGGGACTAGCGGGAGGGTCGGGCACCGGGGAGCTGTTTTTT. Translated: CASSLGLAGGSGTGELFF. The chain couples TRBV7-2 to TRBJ2-2; TRBD2 matches at 16 bases. The V and J ends lost 3 bases and 4 bases, in that order; junction bases with no gene match: 5. CDR1 SGHTA and CDR2 FQGNSA come from the germline V gene. CDR3 length equals 18 residues.

This clonotype was counted a few times. The chain employs TRBV7-2 and TRBJ1-5, with 7 bases that match TRBD1. The CDR3 is 14 amino acids. The J segment lost 6 bases and the V segment lost 2 bases, leaving 4 bases of the junction unmatched. Germline V gives CDR1 SGHTA, CDR2 FQGNSA. For the CDR3, the DNA is TGTGCCAGCAGCTTACGACAGGGTGGTCAGCCCCAGCATTTT. Its protein is CASSLRQGGQPQHF.

V usage is TRBV20-1 and J usage is TRBJ2-3; 9 nucleotides match TRBD2. Germline CDR1 DFQATT, CDR2 SNEGSKA (reference sequence). J gave up 4 bases and V 6 bases, and 8 bases lay outside the gene matches. This CDR3 spans 14 amino acids. The chain's CDR3 is CSALLAGSPDTQYF. CDR3 in DNA: TGCAGTGCCCTCCTAGCGGGAAGCCCAGATACGCAGTATTTT.

V and J are TRBV10-3 and TRBJ2-7; no firm D call. The CDR3 contains 11 residues. CDR1 and CDR2 (germline): ENHRY, SYGVKD. The V and J ends lost 4 bases and 4 bases respectively, with 5 bases between them. Written as DNA, the CDR3 is TGTGCCATCAGTGGCGGTTACGAGCAGTACTTC. This gives the protein CAISGGYEQYF.

There are a few counts of this clonotype. The chain uses TRBV9 and TRBJ1-2; no clear D. Trimming removed 0 bases from V and 6 bases from J, with 12 bases in between. Per the germline V gene, CDR1 is SGDLS and CDR2 is YYNGEE. The CDR3 spans 14 residues. The CDR3 sequence: CASSVGAAGDGYTF. CDR3 DNA: TGTGCCAGCAGCGTAGGGGCAGCTGGGGATGGCTACACCTTC.

This clonotype ranks as medium-sized. J is TRBJ1-2 and V is TRBV29-1; no reliable D call. CDR3 length: 14 residues. CDR1 is SQVTM and CDR2 is ANQGSEA in the germline V gene. V was trimmed by 1 base and J by 1 base, leaving 10 bases between them. In DNA, the CDR3 is TGCAGCGTTGAAGTACCAAACCTTAACTATGGCTACACCTTC. This sequence encodes CSVEVPNLNYGYTF. The full variable domain, rest sourced from reference TRBV29-1 and TRBJ1-2, is SAVISQKPSRDICQRGTSLTIQCQVDSQVTMMFWYRQQPGQSLTLIATANQGSEATYESGFVIDKFPISRPNLTFSTLTVSNMSPEDSSIYLCSVEVPNLNYGYTFGSGTRLTVV.

The rearrangement uses TRBV4-3 and TRBJ2-7; 9 bases map to TRBD2. Losses at the gene ends were 0 bases for V and 1 base for J; bases not matched to a gene: 13. There are 19 residues in the CDR3. Germline loops: CDR1 LGHNA, CDR2 YSLEER. CDR3 nucleotides: TGCGCCAGCAGCCAAGAGAGCGGGAGGCCGCCACTCAATTCCTACGAGCAGTACTTC. Its translation: CASSQESGRPPLNSYEQYF.

The J gene is TRBJ2-7, the V gene TRBV3-1; D is possibly TRBD2 (6 bases). CDR3 length: 15 residues. V was clipped by 1 base and J by 5 bases, with 15 bases between them. The V gene's germline CDR1 is LGHDT and CDR2 YNNKEL (reference sequence). CDR3 coding DNA: TGTGCCAGCAGCCAAGTTGGGACTCCCGGGGACGAGCAGTACTTC. Its translation: CASSQVGTPGDEQYF.

The gene calls are TRBV5-6 and TRBJ2-3; TRBD2 matches at 7 bases. Per the germline V gene, CDR1 is SGHDT and CDR2 is YYEEEE. CDR3 size: 15 residues. Trimming at V came to 4 bases and at J to 2 bases, leaving 7 bases not matched to a gene. CDR3 region: CASSRRLALTDTQYF. The CDR3 DNA reads as TGTGCCAGCAGCCGAAGACTAGCCCTCACAGATACGCAGTATTTT.

This clonotype was recorded at least ten times. The chain uses TRBV7-8 and TRBJ2-5; 7 bases are shared with TRBD2. Germline CDR1 and CDR2: SGHVS and FQNEAQ. CDR3 length: 10 amino acids. This CDR3 reads CGAGEETQYF. The CDR3 region has the DNA TGTGGTGCGGGAGAAGAGACCCAGTACTTC. Complete variable domain (other parts from reference TRBV7-8 and TRBJ2-5): GAGVSQSPRYKVAKRGQDVALRCDPISGHVSLFWYQQALGQGPEFLTYFQNEAQLDKSGLPSDRFFAERPEGSVSTLKIQRTQQEDSAVYLCGAGEETQYFGPGTRLLVL.

In this sample, this clonotype turned up a few times. The CDR3 DNA follows: TGTGCCAGCAGCGCCACCGGGACAGGGGGCGCGTTAGGTGGTGAAAAACTGTTTTTT. This gives the protein CASSATGTGGALGGEKLFF. The chain combines TRBV7-9 with TRBJ1-4; 12 nucleotides match TRBD1. CDR1 and CDR2 (germline): SEHNR, FQNEAQ (reference sequence). The ends lost 5 bases at V and 7 bases at J; junction bases unmatched: 17. This CDR3 is 19 amino acids long.

There are a few counts of this clonotype. Its ends do not fully match the called genes, so a read error is possible. The chain has TRBV7-9 and TRBJ1-1; D is unresolved. Germline V gives CDR1 SEHNR, CDR2 FQNEAQ (reference sequence). This CDR3 has 8 residues. This CDR3 reads CASSLDDF. CDR3 sequence (DNA): TGTGCCAGCAGCTTAGACGACTTT. The complete variable domain, with remaining parts taken from reference TRBV7-9 and TRBJ1-1, reads DTGVSQNPRHKITKRGQNVTFRCDPISEHNRLYWYRQTLGQGPEFLTYFQNEAQLEKSRLLSDRFSAERPKGSFSTLEIQRTEQGDSAMYLCASSLDDFGQGTRLTVV.

The chain's CDR3 is CASPPYSTRGTDTQYF. For the CDR3, the DNA is TGTGCCAGCCCACCTTATTCAACCAGGGGCACAGATACGCAGTATTTT. V gene TRBV12-3 or TRBV12-4 combines with J gene TRBJ2-3; the D gene is possibly TRBD1 (5 bases). The CDR3 is 16 amino acids. Trimming pared 8 bases from V and 1 base from J, leaving 19 bases between.

The chain is built from TRBV28 and TRBJ2-5; D not resolved. Trimming cost V 5 bases and J 2 bases, with 9 bases left between them. Germline loops: CDR1 MDHEN, CDR2 SYDVKM. The CDR3 has 13 amino acids. The DNA for the CDR3 is TGTGCCAGCAGTCCCGAATTTCAAGAGACCCAGTACTTC. Translating it yields CASSPEFQETQYF.

CDR3 loop: CASRRRASGSQSYEQYF. DNA of the CDR3: TGTGCCAGCAGACGCAGGGCTAGCGGGAGCCAATCCTACGAGCAGTACTTC. The V and J genes are TRBV28 and TRBJ2-7, with TRBD2 matching over 10 bases. Trimming at V came to 6 bases and at J to 1 base, leaving 12 bases not matched to a gene. CDR3 size: 17 residues. In germline, CDR1 is MDHEN, CDR2 SYDVKM.